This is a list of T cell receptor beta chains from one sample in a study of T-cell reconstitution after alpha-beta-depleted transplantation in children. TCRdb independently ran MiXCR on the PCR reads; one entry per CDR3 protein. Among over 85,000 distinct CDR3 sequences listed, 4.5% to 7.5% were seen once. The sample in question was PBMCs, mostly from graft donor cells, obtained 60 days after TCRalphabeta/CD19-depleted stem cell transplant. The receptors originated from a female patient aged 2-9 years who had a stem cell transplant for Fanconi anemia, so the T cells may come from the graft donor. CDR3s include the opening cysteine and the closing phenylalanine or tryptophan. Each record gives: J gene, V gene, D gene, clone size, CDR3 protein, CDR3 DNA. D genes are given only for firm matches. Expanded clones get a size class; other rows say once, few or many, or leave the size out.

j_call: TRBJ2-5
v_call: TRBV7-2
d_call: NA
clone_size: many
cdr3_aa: CASSLDVGTQYF
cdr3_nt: TGTGCCAGCAGCTTAGACGTGGGGACCCAGTACTTC

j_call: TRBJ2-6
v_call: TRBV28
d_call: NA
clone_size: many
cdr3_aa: CASSRGSGANVLTF
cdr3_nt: TGTGCCAGCAGCCGGGGTTCTGGGGCCAACGTCCTGACTTTC

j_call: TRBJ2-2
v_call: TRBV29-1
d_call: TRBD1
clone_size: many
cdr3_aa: CSVGQGPGELFF
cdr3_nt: TGCAGCGTTGGACAGGGTCCCGGGGAGCTGTTTTTT

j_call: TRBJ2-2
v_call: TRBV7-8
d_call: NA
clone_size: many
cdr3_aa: CASPSTPGLNTGELFF
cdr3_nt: TGTGCCAGCCCGAGTACACCGGGACTTAACACCGGGGAGCTGTTTTTT

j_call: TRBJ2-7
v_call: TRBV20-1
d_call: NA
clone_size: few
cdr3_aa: CSARDSAGYLLEQYF
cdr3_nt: TGCAGTGCTAGAGATTCGGCAGGGTATCTACTCGAGCAGTACTTC

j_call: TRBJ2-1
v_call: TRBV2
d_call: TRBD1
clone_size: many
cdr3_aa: CARTGQVPYNEQFF
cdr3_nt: TGTGCCAGGACCGGACAGGTTCCTTACAATGAGCAGTTCTTC

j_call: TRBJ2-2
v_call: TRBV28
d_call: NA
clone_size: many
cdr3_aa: CASTPRGYTGELFF
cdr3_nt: TGTGCCAGCACACCCAGGGGTTACACCGGGGAGCTGTTTTTT

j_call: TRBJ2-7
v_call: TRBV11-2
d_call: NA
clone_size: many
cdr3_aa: CASSFLNRGPYEQYF
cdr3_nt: TGTGCCAGCAGCTTCCTTAATAGAGGCCCCTACGAGCAGTACTTC

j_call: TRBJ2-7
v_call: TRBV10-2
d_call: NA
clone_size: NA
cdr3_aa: CASKPQEGGYEQYF
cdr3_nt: TGCGCCAGCAAACCGCAAGAGGGTGGCTACGAGCAGTACTTC

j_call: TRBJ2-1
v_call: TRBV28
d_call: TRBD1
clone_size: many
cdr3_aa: CASRPPLRDSRQFF
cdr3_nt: TGTGCCAGCAGACCCCCGCTCCGGGACAGCCGACAGTTCTTC

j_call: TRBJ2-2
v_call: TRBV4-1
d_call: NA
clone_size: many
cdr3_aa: CASSDPANTGELFF
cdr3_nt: TGCGCCAGCAGCGATCCTGCGAACACCGGGGAGCTGTTTTTT

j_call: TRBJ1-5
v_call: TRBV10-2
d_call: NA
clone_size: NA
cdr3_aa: CASSDKTNTQHF
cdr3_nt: TGCGCCAGCAGTGACAAAACTAATACGCAGCATTTT

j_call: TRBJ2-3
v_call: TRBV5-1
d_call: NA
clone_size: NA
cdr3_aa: CASSLGRLDTQYF
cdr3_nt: TGCGCCAGCAGCTTGGGGCGGTTAGATACGCAGTATTTT

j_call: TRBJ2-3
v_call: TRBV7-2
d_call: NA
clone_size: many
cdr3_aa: CASSKYRTDTQYF
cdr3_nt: TGTGCCAGCAGCAAATATAGGACAGATACGCAGTATTTT

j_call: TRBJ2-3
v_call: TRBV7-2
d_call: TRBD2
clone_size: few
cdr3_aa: CASSLDMGLMQYF
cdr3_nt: TGTGCCAGCAGCTTAGATATGGGACTAATGCAGTATTTT

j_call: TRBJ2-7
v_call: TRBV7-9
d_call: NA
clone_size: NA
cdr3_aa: CASSRRGKYEQYF
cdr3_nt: TGTGCCAGCAGCCGACGAGGGAAATACGAGCAGTACTTC

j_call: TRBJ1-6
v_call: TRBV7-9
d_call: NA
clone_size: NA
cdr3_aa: CASSLWGADNSPLHF
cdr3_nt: TGTGCCAGCAGCTTATGGGGGGCCGATAATTCACCCCTCCACTTT

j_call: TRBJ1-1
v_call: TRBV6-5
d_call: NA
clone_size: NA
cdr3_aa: CASSYSRVNTEAFF
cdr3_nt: TGTGCCAGCAGTTACAGCAGGGTGAACACTGAAGCTTTCTTT

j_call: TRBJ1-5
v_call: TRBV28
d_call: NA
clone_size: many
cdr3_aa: CASTTRGDQPQHF
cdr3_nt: TGTGCCAGCACGACGAGGGGGGATCAGCCCCAGCATTTT

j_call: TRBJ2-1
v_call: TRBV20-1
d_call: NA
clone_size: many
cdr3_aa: CSARELGPAVNNEQFF
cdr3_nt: TGCAGTGCTAGAGAACTAGGCCCCGCCGTGAACAATGAGCAGTTCTTC

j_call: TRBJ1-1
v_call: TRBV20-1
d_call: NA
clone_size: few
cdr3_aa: CSANLPGHWNTEAFF
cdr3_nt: TGCAGTGCCAATCTCCCGGGACACTGGAACACTGAAGCTTTCTTT

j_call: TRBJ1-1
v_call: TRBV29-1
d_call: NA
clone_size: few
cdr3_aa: CSVNRVMNTEAFF
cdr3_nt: TGCAGCGTTAACAGGGTCATGAACACTGAAGCTTTCTTT

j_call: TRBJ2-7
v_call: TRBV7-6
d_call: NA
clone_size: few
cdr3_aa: CASSLTQNRDLNTYEQYF
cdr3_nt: TGTGCCAGCAGCTTAACCCAGAACAGGGACTTAAACACCTACGAGCAGTACTTC

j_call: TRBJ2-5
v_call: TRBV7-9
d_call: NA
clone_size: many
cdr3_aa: CASSLPFPQETQYF
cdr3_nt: TGTGCCAGCAGCTTACCGTTCCCCCAAGAGACCCAGTACTTC

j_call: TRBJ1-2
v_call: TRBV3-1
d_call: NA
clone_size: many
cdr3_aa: CASSQSGAGYTF
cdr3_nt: TGTGCCAGCAGCCAAAGTGGGGCTGGCTACACCTTC

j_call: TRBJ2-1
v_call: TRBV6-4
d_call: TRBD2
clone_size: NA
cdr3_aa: CASSDSLREVTNEQFF
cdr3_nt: TGTGCCAGCAGTGACTCCCTGCGGGAGGTTACGAATGAGCAGTTCTTC

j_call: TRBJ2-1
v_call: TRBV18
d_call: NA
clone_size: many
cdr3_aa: CASSPLGTGDAVNEQFF
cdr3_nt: TGTGCCAGCTCACCACTTGGTACGGGAGACGCGGTGAATGAGCAGTTCTTC

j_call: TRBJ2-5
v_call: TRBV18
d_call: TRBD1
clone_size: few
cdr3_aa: CASSPLLSGTVQETQYF
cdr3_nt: TGTGCCAGCTCACCACTTTTATCCGGGACAGTCCAAGAGACCCAGTACTTC

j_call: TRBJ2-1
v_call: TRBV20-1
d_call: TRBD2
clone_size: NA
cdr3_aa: CSARDVGLAGGGEQFF
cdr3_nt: TGCAGTGCTAGAGATGTGGGACTAGCGGGAGGAGGTGAGCAGTTCTTC

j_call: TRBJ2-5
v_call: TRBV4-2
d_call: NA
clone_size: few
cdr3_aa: CASSQDRGGLQETQYF
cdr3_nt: TGTGCCAGCAGCCAAGACAGGGGCGGCCTCCAAGAGACCCAGTACTTC

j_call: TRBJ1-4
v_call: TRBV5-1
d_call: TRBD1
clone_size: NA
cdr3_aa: CASSFAFGTGVPKLFF
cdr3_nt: TGCGCCAGCAGCTTCGCTTTTGGGACAGGGGTTCCAAAACTGTTTTTT

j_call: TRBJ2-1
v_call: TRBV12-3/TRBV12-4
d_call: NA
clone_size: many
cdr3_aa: CASSLDWGSYNEQFF
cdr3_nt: TGTGCCAGCAGTTTAGATTGGGGGTCCTACAATGAGCAGTTCTTC

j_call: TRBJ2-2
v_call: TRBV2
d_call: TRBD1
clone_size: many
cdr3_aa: CASWTGRGTGELFF
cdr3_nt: TGTGCCAGCTGGACAGGGAGAGGGACCGGGGAGCTGTTTTTT

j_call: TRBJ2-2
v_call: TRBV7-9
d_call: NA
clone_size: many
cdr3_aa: CASSLRTRLPNTGELFF
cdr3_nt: TGTGCCAGCAGCTTAAGAACGCGGTTGCCAAACACCGGGGAGCTGTTTTTT

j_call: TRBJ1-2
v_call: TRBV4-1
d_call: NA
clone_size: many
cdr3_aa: CASSQVGAGYGYTF
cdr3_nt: TGCGCCAGCAGCCAAGTGGGGGCTGGCTATGGCTACACCTTC

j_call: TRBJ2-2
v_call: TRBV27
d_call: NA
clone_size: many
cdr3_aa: CASSSIGPLGSPGELFF
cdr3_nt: TGTGCCAGCAGTTCGATCGGGCCGTTAGGGTCCCCCGGGGAGCTGTTTTTT

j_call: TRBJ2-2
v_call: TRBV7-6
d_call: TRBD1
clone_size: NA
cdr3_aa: CASRRDRGTGELFF
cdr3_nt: TGTGCCAGCAGACGGGACAGGGGCACCGGGGAGCTGTTTTTT

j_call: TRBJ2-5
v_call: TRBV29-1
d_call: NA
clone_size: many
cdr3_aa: CSVARVLQETQYF
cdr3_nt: TGCAGCGTTGCCAGGGTTTTACAAGAGACCCAGTACTTC

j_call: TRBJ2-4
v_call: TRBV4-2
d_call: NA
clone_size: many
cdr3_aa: CASSQDGAKNIQYF
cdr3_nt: TGTGCCAGCAGCCAAGACGGTGCCAAAAACATTCAGTACTTC

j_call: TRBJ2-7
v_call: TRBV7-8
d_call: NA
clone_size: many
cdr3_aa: CASSSRTGTSYEQYF
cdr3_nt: TGTGCCAGCAGCTCCAGGACTGGGACCAGCTACGAGCAGTACTTC

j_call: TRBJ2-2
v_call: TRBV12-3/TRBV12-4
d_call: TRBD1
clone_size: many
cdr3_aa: CASSTGQGGELFF
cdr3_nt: TGTGCCAGCAGCACCGGACAGGGCGGGGAGCTGTTTTTT

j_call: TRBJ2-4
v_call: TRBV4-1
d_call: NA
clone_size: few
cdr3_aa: CASSQEWAKNIQYF
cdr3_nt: TGCGCCAGCAGCCAAGAGTGGGCCAAAAACATTCAGTACTTC

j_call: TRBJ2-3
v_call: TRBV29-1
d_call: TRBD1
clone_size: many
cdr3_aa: CSVERQGAQRRTDTQYF
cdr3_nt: TGCAGCGTTGAAAGACAGGGGGCGCAGAGGAGGACAGATACGCAGTATTTT

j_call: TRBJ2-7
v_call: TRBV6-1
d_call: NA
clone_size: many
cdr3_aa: CASKRSGTYEQYF
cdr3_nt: TGTGCCAGCAAGAGATCAGGGACCTACGAGCAGTACTTC

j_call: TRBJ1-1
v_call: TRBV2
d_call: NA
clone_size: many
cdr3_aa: CASRGTMNTEAFF
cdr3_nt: TGTGCCAGCAGGGGGACAATGAACACTGAAGCTTTCTTT